Each of the 14 T cell receptor beta chains below was sequenced from the same sample in a study of cytomegalovirus exposure and HLA in healthy donors. It was with 60 Vbeta and 13 Jbeta primers that the PCR ran. Assay: immunoSEQ multiplex PCR; the TCRdb copy retains only in-frame clones and omits some. The sample has about 140,000 clones, 82% seen once. Sequencing was performed on PBMCs. These receptors were taken from a man aged 18 to 35 in good health and CMV-seropositive.

The gene calls are TRBV2 and TRBJ2-5; 9 bases match TRBD1. V was pared by 5 bases and J by 2 bases, with 3 bases of the junction left unmatched. Germline V gene data show CDR1 as SNHLY and CDR2 as FYNNEI. This CDR3 is built from 14 residues. CDR3 residues: CASSRDRGQETQYF. In DNA, the CDR3 is TGTGCCAGCAGTAGAGACAGGGGGCAAGAGACCCAGTACTTC. The full variable domain, its missing parts supplied by reference TRBV2 and TRBJ2-5, is EPEVTQTPSHQVTQMGQEVILRCVPISNHLYFYWYRQILGQKVEFLVSFYNNEISEKSEIFDDQFSVERPDGSNFTLKIRSTKLEDSAMYFCASSRDRGQETQYFGPGTRLLVL.

The chain carries TRBV4-1 and TRBJ1-5; 10 bases are a match to TRBD1. The trim removed 5 bases at V and 5 bases at J, leaving 0 bases unmatched. The V gene's germline CDR1 is MGHRA and CDR2 YSYEKL. The CDR3 has 13 amino acids. The DNA of the CDR3 is TGCGCCAGCAGCGGACAGGGGGATCAGCCCCAGCATTTT. Translating it yields CASSGQGDQPQHF.

The chain employs TRBV30 and TRBJ1-3; no firm D call. CDR1 and CDR2 (germline): GTSNPN, SVGIG (reference sequence). Deletions cut 3 bases from V and 15 bases from J, with 15 bases between. The CDR3 covers 11 residues. CDR3 region: CAWSTDDRRYF. The CDR3 DNA follows: TGTGCCTGGAGCACGGATGACCGGAGATATTTT.

A single count supports this clone. The CDR3 protein is CASSLEAPGGWMNTEAFF. The CDR3, as DNA: TGTGCCAGCAGCTTAGAAGCACCAGGGGGTTGGATGAACACTGAAGCTTTCTTT. The V call is TRBV7-8, the J call TRBJ1-1; 7 positions match TRBD1. J gave up 0 bases and V 1 base, and 11 bases lay outside the gene matches. Germline CDR1 reads SGHVS; CDR2 reads FQNEAQ. The CDR3 has 18 amino acids.

V and J are TRBV5-1 and TRBJ2-3; D remains ambiguous. This CDR3 has 13 residues. CDR1 and CDR2 (germline): SGHRS, YFSETQ. Trimming shortened V by 5 bases and J by 14 bases, and 21 bases separated the two germline ends. This CDR3 is CASRSNPGSIGYF. The CDR3 bases are TGCGCCAGCAGGTCGAATCCCGGTTCAATCGGGTATTTT.

The V gene is TRBV10-1, the J gene TRBJ2-5, with TRBD2 identical over 11 bases. Germline-derived CDR1 and CDR2 are WNHNN and SYGVQD (reference sequence). The junction had 8 bases not matched to a gene; V was cut back by 0 bases and J by 5 bases. CDR3 length equals 17 residues. The CDR3 DNA reads as TGCGCCAGCAGTGAGTCATTAGCGGGAGGGCCCCGGGAGACCCAGTACTTC. This codes for CASSESLAGGPRETQYF.

The gene calls are TRBV11-2 and TRBJ2-5; 7 bases are shared with TRBD1. V gave up 0 bases and J gave up 2 bases; unmatched junction bases: 12. Germline values: CDR1 SGHAT, CDR2 FQNNGV. The CDR3 length is 18 residues. CDR3 protein: CASSLDVPGQLNQETQYF. CDR3 nucleotide sequence: TGTGCCAGCAGCTTAGATGTCCCGGGACAGCTTAATCAAGAGACCCAGTACTTC.

This clone came up a few times. J is TRBJ1-2 and V is TRBV27; no reliable D call. V lost 5 bases, J lost 4 bases, and 14 bases lay in between. This CDR3 has 14 residues. Per germline, CDR1 MNHEY and CDR2 SMNVEV (reference sequence). The CDR3 region is CASSPSWGAYGYTF. CDR3 nucleotides: TGTGCCAGCAGTCCCTCGTGGGGAGCCTATGGCTACACCTTC.

The rearrangement links TRBV7-6 to TRBJ2-3; 10 bases are a match to TRBD2. This CDR3 has 18 amino acids. V dropped 5 bases and J dropped 0; count of bases not matched to a gene: 11. CDR1 is SGHVS, CDR2 FNYEAQ, per germline. CDR3 sequence: CASSTRTSGYLSTDTQYF. The CDR3 nucleotides are TGTGCCAGCAGCACGCGGACTAGCGGCTACCTTAGCACAGATACGCAGTATTTT.

This chain connects TRBV6-1 to TRBJ2-3; D may be TRBD2 (5 bases). Between the trimmed V and J ends, which lost 2 bases and 0 bases, there was a span of 9 bases. This CDR3 is 15 amino acids long. CDR1 is MNHNS, CDR2 SASEGT, per germline. The CDR3 DNA reads as TGTGCCAGCAGTGAAAGCGGTCATAGCACAGATACGCAGTATTTT. Translating gives CASSESGHSTDTQYF.

J is TRBJ1-1 and V is TRBV7-9; no clear D. This CDR3 region has 14 residues. Germline values: CDR1 SEHNR, CDR2 FQNEAQ (reference sequence). The germline V and J ends were trimmed by 1 base and 1 base, with 7 bases remaining between them. For the CDR3, the DNA is TGTGCCAGCAGCTTAGTGGTCGGGAACACTGAAGCTTTCTTT. Translating gives CASSLVVGNTEAFF.

J is TRBJ1-2 and V is TRBV29-1; D unresolved. Germline CDR1 and CDR2: SQVTM and ANQGSEA. The CDR3 totals 12 residues. The V and J ends lost 3 bases and 8 bases respectively, with 13 bases between them. DNA for the CDR3: TGCAGCGTTGAGGAGGGCGTAGAAGGCTACACCTTC. This translates into CSVEEGVEGYTF.

The sample holds a few counts of this clone. This chain joins TRBV28 and TRBJ2-1; D is possibly TRBD2 (6 bases). The CDR3 is 16 amino acids. In germline, CDR1 is MDHEN, CDR2 SYDVKM. The V gene lost 6 bases and the J gene lost 0 bases, with 15 bases spanning the gap. Here the CDR3 reads CASSLETGASYNEQFF. The CDR3 nucleotides read TGTGCCAGCAGCCTGGAGACGGGAGCCTCCTACAATGAGCAGTTCTTC.

The table lists this clone with a few counts. The chain carries TRBV5-1 and TRBJ2-5; 7 bases line up with TRBD2. The better agreement between TRBJ2-7 and the DNA end casts doubt on the J call. The CDR3 contains 15 residues. CDR1 is SGHRS and CDR2 is YFSETQ in the germline V gene. The CDR3: CASSFSGGSSYEQYF. CDR3 nucleotide sequence: TGCGCCAGCAGCTTCAGCGGCGGGAGCTCCTACGAGCAGTACTTC.